One and the same sample provided the 23 T cell receptor beta chains below, sequenced in a study of cytomegalovirus exposure and HLA in healthy donors. This PCR relied on a set of 60 Vbeta primers and 13 Jbeta primers. Measured with immunoSEQ multiplex PCR; TCRdb has only the in-frame clones, and not every one. This table has approximately 200,000 clones, 82% appearing once. Sequenced material: PBMCs. The receptors were sampled from a woman in her fifties or sixties in good health and CMV-seropositive.

This chain links TRBV6-4 with TRBJ2-3; no clear D gene. Germline V lookup: CDR1 MRHNA, CDR2 SNTAGT. The germline V and J ends were trimmed by 6 bases and 6 bases, with 16 bases remaining between them. The CDR3 extends over 14 amino acids. The CDR3 loop is CASSPSGATDTQYF. The CDR3 DNA follows: TGTGCCAGCAGCCCTTCCGGAGCGACCGATACGCAGTATTTT.

The gene calls are TRBV5-1 and TRBJ1-1, with 7 bases identical to TRBD1. V trimming: 4 bases; J trimming: 5 bases; junction bases outside the gene matches: 8. The V gene's germline CDR1 is SGHRS and CDR2 YFSETQ. The CDR3 extends over 14 amino acids. CDR3 DNA sequence: TGCGCCAGCAGCCCCGGGACAGCCGCTACTGAAGCTTTCTTT. Protein: CASSPGTAATEAFF.

In its sample, this clone was seen once. This chain links TRBV7-2 with TRBJ2-4, with D maybe TRBD2 (6 bases). CDR3 size: 14 residues. V gave up 4 bases and J gave up 9 bases, with 16 bases separating them. Per germline, CDR1 SGHTA and CDR2 FQGNSA. CDR3 in DNA: TGTGCCAGCAGCTACGACCTTGGGGAGGTCATTCAGTACTTC. Translation: CASSYDLGEVIQYF.

The rearrangement uses TRBV28 and TRBJ1-1; tentatively, D is TRBD1 (6 bases). The germline V gene encodes CDR1 MDHEN and CDR2 SYDVKM. Deletions cut 6 bases from V and 11 bases from J, with 13 bases between. The CDR3 runs to 11 residues. In DNA, the CDR3 is TGTGCCAGCAGCTCCGGACAGAGCGCTTTCTTT. Translated: CASSSGQSAFF.

V is TRBV5-1 and J is TRBJ2-1, with 13 bases identical to TRBD2. This CDR3 has 15 amino acids. V dropped 4 bases and J dropped 8; count of bases not matched to a gene: 6. In germline, CDR1 is SGHRS, CDR2 YFSETQ. The CDR3 is CASSQLAGGPDEQFF. The CDR3 region has the DNA TGCGCCAGCAGCCAACTAGCGGGGGGGCCCGATGAGCAGTTCTTC.

The V call is TRBV2, the J call TRBJ1-6; 9 bases map to TRBD1. The germline V gene has CDR1 SNHLY and CDR2 FYNNEI. The J segment lost 5 bases and the V segment lost 6 bases, leaving 2 bases of the junction unmatched. The CDR3 runs to 14 residues. The CDR3 sequence is CASRWDRDNSPLHF. In DNA form, the CDR3 reads TGTGCCAGCAGATGGGACAGGGATAATTCACCCCTCCACTTT.

There are a few counts of this clone. The chain has TRBV5-4 and TRBJ2-7, with D maybe TRBD2 (5 bases). Germline lookup yields CDR1 SGHNT and CDR2 YYREEE (reference sequence). Trimming cost V 0 bases and J 2 bases, with 12 bases left between them. The CDR3 sequence is 15 residues long. Here the CDR3 reads CASSLGSVSTYEQYF. DNA for the CDR3: TGTGCCAGCAGCTTGGGTAGCGTCTCAACCTACGAGCAGTACTTC.

The chain carries TRBV28 and TRBJ2-3; 9 nucleotides match TRBD1. The CDR3 has 16 amino acids. Germline CDR1 reads MDHEN; CDR2 reads SYDVKM. J was trimmed by 7 bases and V by 1 base; bases with no gene match: 9. The CDR3 coding sequence is TGTGCCAGCAGTTTATACCCCGCGGGACAGGGACATACGCAGTATTTT. This encodes CASSLYPAGQGHTQYF.

The chain uses TRBV7-9 and TRBJ2-5; D may be TRBD2 (5 bases). This CDR3 region has 14 residues. The V and J ends lost 6 bases and 2 bases respectively, with 13 bases between them. Germline assignment: CDR1 SEHNR and CDR2 FQNEAQ (reference sequence). Here the CDR3 DNA reads TGTGCCAGCAGAACGGGGATGAGTCAAGAGACCCAGTACTTC. Translating gives CASRTGMSQETQYF.

V is TRBV5-4 and J is TRBJ2-7; TRBD2 agrees at 7 bases. The CDR3 spans 15 residues. V was pared by 0 bases and J by 0 bases, with 3 bases of the junction left unmatched. The germline V gene encodes CDR1 SGHNT and CDR2 YYREEE (reference sequence). CDR3 sequence reads: CASSLGREPSYEQYF. CDR3 in DNA: TGTGCCAGCAGCTTGGGGCGGGAGCCCTCCTACGAGCAGTACTTC. Looking up the rest from reference TRBV5-4 and TRBJ2-7 gives the full variable domain: ETGVTQSPTHLIKTRGQQVTLRCSSQSGHNTVSWYQQALGQGPQFIFQYYREEENGRGNFPPRFSGLQFPNYSSELNVNALELDDSALYLCASSLGREPSYEQYFGPGTRLTVT.

This clone was recorded a few times. The V gene is TRBV5-1, the J gene TRBJ2-1; no clear D. Germline V gene data show CDR1 as SGHRS and CDR2 as YFSETQ. The CDR3 contains 12 residues. The V end lost 4 bases, the J end lost 5 bases, and 7 bases lay between the germline ends. CDR3 coding DNA: TGCGCCAGCAGCCTCCACAACAATGAGCAGTTCTTC. Translation gives CASSLHNNEQFF.

The chain links TRBV28 to TRBJ1-3, with D maybe TRBD1 (5 bases). Trimming stripped 8 bases from V and 5 bases from J, with 10 bases between. Germline CDR1 is MDHEN and CDR2 is SYDVKM. The CDR3 covers 12 residues. The CDR3 coding sequence is TGTGCCAGCTCGGGGGTGAGAAACACCATATATTTT. Translated: CASSGVRNTIYF. Using reference TRBV28 and TRBJ1-3 for the parts outside the CDR3, the full variable domain is DVKVTQSSRYLVKRTGEKVFLECVQDMDHENMFWYRQDPGLGLRLIYFSYDVKMKEKGDIPEGYSVSREKKERFSLILESASTNQTSMYLCASSGVRNTIYFGEGSWLTVV.

The chain has TRBV19 and TRBJ2-2; the match to TRBD2 covers 9 bases. Trimming cost V 5 bases and J 4 bases; bases outside gene matches: 5. The germline V gene has CDR1 LNHDA and CDR2 SQIVND (reference sequence). This CDR3 comprises 15 residues. The CDR3 loop reads CASSLSGGGTGELFF. Written as DNA, the CDR3 is TGTGCCAGTAGTCTTAGCGGGGGCGGCACCGGGGAGCTGTTTTTT.

The chain combines TRBV30 with TRBJ1-5; D possibly corresponds to TRBD1 (5 bases). Germline assignment: CDR1 GTSNPN and CDR2 SVGIG (reference sequence). The V and J ends lost 1 base and 4 bases respectively, with 11 bases between them. This CDR3 contains 14 residues. CDR3 loop: CAWSAATVNQPQHF. For the CDR3, the DNA is TGTGCCTGGAGTGCCGCGACAGTTAATCAGCCCCAGCATTTT.

V is TRBV15 and J is TRBJ2-3; D unclear. The CDR3 loop spans 16 amino acids. V lost 5 bases and J lost 2, with 17 bases in between. CDR1 LNHNV and CDR2 YYDKDF come from the germline V gene (reference sequence). The CDR3 DNA is TGTGCCACCAGCCCGCAGAGGAGCGTCTTCACAGATACGCAGTATTTT. It encodes CATSPQRSVFTDTQYF.

The chain combines TRBV15 with TRBJ2-3; no reliable D call. The CDR3 has 13 amino acids. Germline assignment: CDR1 LNHNV and CDR2 YYDKDF (reference sequence). V was clipped by 0 bases and J by 8 bases, with 9 bases between them. The CDR3 DNA reads TGTGCCACCAGCAGAGACTCTACGGGTACGCAGTATTTT. Protein product: CATSRDSTGTQYF.

The rearrangement joins TRBV6-1 to TRBJ1-2, with 7 bases aligning to TRBD1. CDR1 is MNHNS, CDR2 SASEGT, per germline. The CDR3 totals 14 residues. J lost 6 bases, V lost 1 base, and 5 bases had no gene match. The CDR3 nucleotides read TGTGCCAGCAGTGAAGAAGGGACAGCTAATGGCTACACCTTC. This encodes CASSEEGTANGYTF.

CDR3 sequence: CASGTSGPLTFF. The CDR3 DNA sequence: TGTGCCAGTGGGACTAGCGGCCCCCTGACGTTCTTC. The chain joins TRBV27 to TRBJ2-1, with TRBD2 identical over 11 bases. CDR1 and CDR2 from the germline V gene are MNHEY and SMNVEV (reference sequence). This CDR3 contains 12 residues. The J segment lost 15 bases and the V segment lost 9 bases, leaving 10 bases of the junction unmatched.

The chain has TRBV5-1 and TRBJ2-2; 9 bases map to TRBD1. The CDR3 covers 15 residues. Germline V gene sequence: CDR1 SGHRS, CDR2 YFSETQ. V lost 6 bases, J lost 3 bases, and 6 bases stayed unmatched. The CDR3 sequence: CASTPRQGDTGELFF. DNA for the CDR3: TGCGCCAGCACCCCAAGACAGGGGGACACCGGGGAGCTGTTTTTT.

V gene TRBV7-6 combines with J gene TRBJ2-7, with 7 bases identical to TRBD1. In germline, CDR1 is SGHVS, CDR2 FNYEAQ. Trimming took 1 base from V and 2 from J; bases not matched to a gene: 5. The CDR3 covers 15 residues. DNA of the CDR3: TGTGCCAGCAGCTTAGGACAGGGACCTGCCTACGAGCAGTACTTC. This encodes CASSLGQGPAYEQYF.

The chain couples TRBV6-4 to TRBJ1-1; D unresolved. CDR1 is MRHNA, CDR2 SNTAGT, per germline. V lost 5 bases and J 0 bases, leaving 7 bases between the germline ends. This CDR3 comprises 13 residues. CDR3 loop: CASSPTMNTEAFF. CDR3 in DNA: TGTGCCAGCAGTCCCACAATGAACACTGAAGCTTTCTTT.

The rearrangement joins TRBV5-8 to TRBJ1-4; D is possibly TRBD1 (5 bases). V gave up 1 base and J gave up 8 bases, with 12 bases separating them. CDR3 length equals 14 residues. The V gene's germline CDR1 is SGHTS and CDR2 YDEGEE. The CDR3 here is CASSLQGFGEKLFF. DNA for the CDR3: TGTGCCAGCAGCTTGCAGGGTTTCGGAGAAAAACTGTTTTTT.

With respect to this clone: Sequence at one end of the junction differs from germline and may be a read error. The V call is TRBV28, the J call TRBJ1-2; tentatively, D is TRBD1 (5 bases). The CDR3 runs 12 residues. CDR1 is MDHEN, CDR2 SYDVKM, per germline. CDR3 region: CASSRIGAGPFF. As DNA, the CDR3 is TGTGCCAGCAGTCGGATAGGGGCAGGACCCTTCTTC.